These T cell receptor beta chains were read from a single sample in a study of blood T cell repertoires in COVID-19. Clones were sequenced by immunoSEQ multiplex PCR, and TCRdb holds only the in-frame ones, with some missing. Of 210,000 or so clones listed, around 80% were seen once; the top ten hold roughly 2.9%. The sequencing sample was made of peripheral blood. These TCRs come from a man between 50 and 59 years old with active or convalescent COVID-19. Each CDR3 is given with its conserved first and last residue. D genes are given only for firm matches. Clone size is shown for a subset of rows, as once, few, many or a class of expanded clone.

clone size	V gene	J gene	D gene	CDR3 protein	CDR3 DNA
once	TRBV12-3/TRBV12-4	TRBJ1-4	TRBD1	CASSLQGHEKLFF	TGTGCCAGCAGCCTACAGGGGCATGAAAAACTGTTTTTT
once	TRBV9	TRBJ1-1	.	CASSAALGFFTEAFF	TGTGCCAGCAGCGCCGCTTTGGGCTTTTTCACTGAAGCTTTCTTT
.	TRBV10-1	TRBJ1-1	.	CASSELLAGEDTEAFF	TGCGCCAGCAGTGAGCTGTTGGCGGGTGAGGACACTGAAGCTTTCTTT
.	TRBV29-1	TRBJ1-3	.	CSVTQSSGNTIYF	TGCAGCGTTACACAGAGCTCTGGAAACACCATATATTTT
.	TRBV9	TRBJ2-7	.	CASSVVPDGTTYEQYF	TGTGCCAGCAGCGTAGTCCCCGACGGGACAACCTACGAGCAGTACTTC
once	TRBV9	TRBJ1-3	TRBD1	CASSLRQGNTIYF	TGTGCCAGCAGCTTGCGACAGGGGAACACCATATATTTT
.	TRBV5-4	TRBJ2-3	TRBD2	CASSPGGSGRVGYTQYF	TGTGCCAGCAGCCCCGGTGGTAGCGGGAGGGTGGGATATACGCAGTATTTT
.	TRBV18	TRBJ1-1	.	CASSPPTRHTEAFF	TGTGCCAGCTCACCACCAACCAGGCACACTGAAGCTTTCTTT
.	TRBV6-1	TRBJ2-1	TRBD2	CASSEWAGAGNEQFF	TGTGCCAGCAGTGAATGGGCGGGAGCTGGAAATGAGCAGTTCTTC
once	TRBV5-1	TRBJ1-2	TRBD1	CASSLDQTGAGGYTF	TGCGCCAGCAGCTTGGACCAGACAGGGGCGGGTGGCTACACCTTC
.	TRBV19	TRBJ2-3	TRBD2	CASSTRLAGGHRSSTDTQYF	TGTGCCAGTAGTACCCGACTAGCGGGGGGGCATCGGTCTAGCACAGATACGCAGTATTTT
.	TRBV18	TRBJ2-3	TRBD1	CASSQGQGANTDTQYF	TGTGCCAGCTCCCAAGGACAGGGGGCTAACACAGATACGCAGTATTTT
few	TRBV24-1	TRBJ1-4	.	CATSGIPQGEGEKLFF	TGTGCCACCAGTGGCATACCACAGGGTGAGGGTGAAAAACTGTTTTTT
.	TRBV9	TRBJ1-3	TRBD1	CAADRDSGNTIYF	TGTGCCGCCGACAGGGATTCTGGAAACACCATATATTTT
.	TRBV24-1	TRBJ1-2	TRBD1	CATSDMGQGLGGYTF	TGTGCCACCAGTGATATGGGACAGGGTTTGGGAGGCTACACCTTC
.	TRBV15	TRBJ1-2	.	CATSRSRGNGYTF	TGTGCCACCAGCAGGAGCAGGGGAAATGGCTACACCTTC
.	TRBV6-6	TRBJ2-1	TRBD1	CASSPQGAYNEQFF	TGTGCCAGCAGCCCGCAGGGGGCCTACAATGAGCAGTTCTTC
.	TRBV5-1	TRBJ2-5	TRBD2	CASSPARTSGGGWETQYF	TGCGCCAGCAGCCCCGCGCGGACTAGCGGGGGGGGTTGGGAGACCCAGTACTTC
few	TRBV19	TRBJ1-3	.	CASTPLGTGESSGNTIYF	TGTGCCAGTACCCCTTTGGGGACGGGGGAAAGCTCTGGAAACACCATATATTTT
few	TRBV28	TRBJ1-1	TRBD1	CASSPIGTAFWEAFF	TGTGCCAGCAGCCCCATCGGGACAGCATTCTGGGAAGCTTTCTTT
.	TRBV3-1/TRBV3-2	TRBJ1-2	TRBD1	CASSPRLQGRGYTF	TGTGCCAGCAGCCCCCGATTACAGGGGAGGGGCTACACCTTC
.	TRBV4-3	TRBJ2-7	.	CASSQDRTYEQYF	TGCGCCAGCAGCCAAGACAGGACCTACGAGCAGTACTTC
once	TRBV9	TRBJ2-7	.	CASSVGWGAYEQYF	TGTGCCAGCAGCGTAGGTTGGGGCGCCTACGAGCAGTACTTC
.	TRBV10-1	TRBJ1-1	.	CASSELGADEAFF	TGCGCCAGCAGTGAGCTTGGGGCAGATGAAGCTTTCTTT
.	TRBV5-6	TRBJ1-1	.	CASSIQGVRAEAFF	TGTGCCAGCAGCATACAAGGGGTCCGGGCTGAAGCTTTCTTT
.	TRBV6-4	TRBJ1-2	TRBD1	CASTHGTALYGYTF	TGTGCCAGCACCCACGGGACAGCACTCTATGGCTACACCTTC
.	TRBV10-3	TRBJ2-1	.	CAISPRADSYNEQFF	TGTGCCATCAGTCCGCGGGCCGACTCCTACAATGAGCAGTTCTTC
few	TRBV30	TRBJ2-7	TRBD2	CAWSAGTSGRAYEQYF	TGTGCCTGGAGCGCAGGTACTAGCGGGAGGGCGTACGAGCAGTACTTC
.	TRBV7-2	TRBJ2-7	TRBD1	CASSPGIGGESYEQYF	TGTGCCAGCAGCCCCGGTATAGGGGGCGAATCCTACGAGCAGTACTTC
.	TRBV5-4	TRBJ2-3	.	CASRRDFQSTDTQYF	TGTGCCAGCAGGAGGGACTTTCAAAGCACAGATACGCAGTATTTT
.	TRBV11-2	TRBJ2-7	.	CASSLQGWGVYEQYF	TGTGCCAGCAGCTTACAAGGCTGGGGGGTCTACGAGCAGTACTTC
.	TRBV6-1	TRBJ2-7	TRBD2	CASSEIGRAWSYEQYF	TGTGCCAGCAGTGAAATCGGGAGGGCCTGGTCCTACGAGCAGTACTTC
.	TRBV5-4	TRBJ1-4	.	CASSSAGLNEKLFF	TGTGCCAGCAGCTCGGCGGGCCTTAATGAAAAACTGTTTTTT
.	TRBV5-1	TRBJ2-7	.	CASSPGDRFSYEQYF	TGCGCCAGCAGCCCAGGGGACCGGTTCTCCTACGAGCAGTACTTC
.	TRBV5-6	TRBJ2-7	TRBD2	CASSPGGGGRVGEQYF	TGTGCCAGCAGCCCGGGAGGTGGCGGGAGAGTCGGCGAGCAGTACTTC
.	TRBV19	TRBJ1-1	TRBD1	CASSILGGANTEAFF	TGTGCCAGTAGTATTCTAGGGGGCGCGAACACTGAGGCTTTCTTT
.	TRBV4-2	TRBJ2-3	TRBD1	CASSLPRPGGVDTQYF	TGTGCCAGCAGCCTCCCACGGCCAGGGGGAGTCGATACGCAGTATTTT
.	TRBV2	TRBJ2-7	.	CASSEGLRAYEQYF	TGTGCCAGCAGTGAAGGACTCCGAGCCTACGAGCAGTACTTC
.	TRBV6-5	TRBJ2-3	.	CASSYSGRGNTQYF	TGTGCCAGCAGTTACTCGGGTAGAGGCAATACGCAGTATTTT
.	TRBV7-8	TRBJ1-4	.	CASSLDGGTNEKLFF	TGTGCCAGCAGCTTAGACGGGGGAACTAATGAAAAACTGTTTTTT
once	TRBV6-5	TRBJ1-2	TRBD1	CATLDRVNYGYTF	TGTGCCACCCTCGACAGGGTCAACTATGGCTACACCTTC
once	TRBV30	TRBJ1-2	.	CAWSWQGTNGYTF	TGTGCCTGGAGCTGGCAGGGAACAAATGGCTACACCTTC
.	TRBV6-5	TRBJ2-1	TRBD2	CASSYSAGAGYNEQFF	TGTGCCAGCAGTTACTCAGCGGGGGCAGGCTACAATGAGCAGTTCTTC
.	TRBV11-2	TRBJ2-7	.	CASSAAAGLAYEQYF	TGTGCCAGCAGTGCCGCGGCTGGACTCGCATACGAGCAGTACTTC
.	TRBV14	TRBJ1-1	.	CASSQEAGFGNTEAFF	TGTGCCAGCAGCCAAGAAGCAGGGTTCGGGAACACTGAAGCTTTCTTT
.	TRBV14	TRBJ2-7	TRBD2	CASSQLRLAGNEQYF	TGTGCCAGCAGCCAACTACGACTAGCGGGGAACGAGCAGTACTTC
few	TRBV10-3	TRBJ2-6	TRBD2	CAISELAPSGGAAGANVLTF	TGTGCCATCAGTGAGCTCGCCCCTAGCGGGGGGGCCGCCGGGGCCAACGTCCTGACTTTC
.	TRBV27	TRBJ1-2	.	CASSLSGQVYGYTF	TGTGCCAGCAGTTTATCCGGCCAGGTCTATGGCTACACCTTC